A selection of T cell receptor beta chains follows, all from one sample in a study of shared clonotypes between healthy human individuals. Data came from immunoSEQ multiplex PCR; TCRdb stores just in-frame clones and leaves some out. The sample has 400,000 to 600,000 clones; 60% to 80% are singletons. The sequencing input was PBMCs. The receptors derive from a woman in her thirties or forties in good health. Some clones in this sample may be carry-over from other donors' samples. Both conserved end residues are part of each CDR3. The size field is filled for only some rows; it gives once, few, many or a size class.

j_gene	v_gene	len	abundance	CDR3aa
TRBJ2-3	TRBV4-1	14	-	CASSQGQHTDTQYF
TRBJ2-7	TRBV27	15	once	CASSFGLAAPYEQYF
TRBJ1-2	TRBV5-1	13	once	CASSLVGNYGYTF
TRBJ2-5	TRBV11-2	16	-	CASSQGLAGEGETQYF
TRBJ1-2	TRBV5-5	14	-	CASSFRGQSYGYTF
TRBJ2-6	TRBV5-4	18	-	CASSSGGTASSGANVLTF
TRBJ2-7	TRBV19	14	-	CASSPRTGGYEQYF
TRBJ2-6	TRBV5-1	17	-	CASSWGTTDSGANVLTF
TRBJ2-2	TRBV7-3	16	-	CASSLTIGRGTGELFF
TRBJ1-1	TRBV30	14	-	CAWSVGREGTEAFF
TRBJ2-3	TRBV13	20	-	CASSFTALLGGRRSTDTQYF
TRBJ2-5	TRBV28	15	-	CASSFAGQGQETQYF
TRBJ2-3	TRBV6-1	15	-	CASSPTKAGPDTQYF
TRBJ2-1	TRBV7-3	14	-	CASSLTMGGSEQFF
TRBJ1-5	TRBV5-1	13	few	CASSWDSNQPQHF
TRBJ1-1	TRBV6-5	16	-	CASSYGPQGLNTEAFF
TRBJ1-1	TRBV7-2	13	-	CASSLYMDTEAFF
TRBJ2-5	TRBV4-1	15	-	CASSQGLAFLETQYF
TRBJ1-1	TRBV4-2	13	many	CASSPWRNTEAFF
TRBJ2-5	TRBV7-2	15	-	CASSPGLAGVETQYF
TRBJ2-3	TRBV30	15	-	CAWNRQGGRTDTQYF
TRBJ1-5	TRBV19	15	-	CASSIPGRVNQPQHF
TRBJ1-4	TRBV28	16	-	CASIPGGTGSNEKLFF
TRBJ1-2	TRBV28	15	-	CASSRDNLSIMGYTF
TRBJ1-1	TRBV6-1	14	-	CASSEDLMRTEAFF
TRBJ2-7	TRBV2	13	-	CASSRPPTYEQYF
-	TRBV7-2	15	-	CASSPRLAGAYEQYF
TRBJ2-1	TRBV7-9	16	-	CASSPRTGTTYNEQFF
TRBJ2-6	TRBV5-4	15	once	CASSSSSLGANVLTF
TRBJ2-1	TRBV6-1	15	once	CASSERAGAYNEQFF
TRBJ2-2	TRBV11-1	15	-	CASSWDRVDTGELFF
TRBJ1-5	TRBV2	16	many	CASRDDRGNSNQPQHF
TRBJ2-3	TRBV27	15	-	CASSPKREGTDTQYF
TRBJ2-1	TRBV5-1	14	-	CASSLDVGLDEQFF
TRBJ2-1	TRBV7-8	13	-	CASSPDWYNEQFF
TRBJ2-5	TRBV21-1	16	-	CASSIRGRGRQETQYF
TRBJ2-1	TRBV30	15	-	CAWSSWTDSGNEQFF
TRBJ2-3	TRBV7-6	13	-	CASSLGQEDTQYF
TRBJ2-3	TRBV6-1	15	-	CASSERVYEGGTQYF
TRBJ2-5	TRBV2	16	-	CASSEWRGRFAETQYF
TRBJ2-1	TRBV19	12	-	CASSGAYNEQFF
TRBJ1-4	TRBV6-1	13	once	CASSDRLREKLFF
TRBJ2-7	TRBV6-1	15	-	CASIQGGEPSYEQYF
TRBJ2-7	TRBV11-2	12	few	CASSIRDSEQYF
TRBJ2-7	TRBV2	12	-	CASTDRGYEQYF
TRBJ1-4	TRBV7-9	14	few	CASREGGEREKLFF
TRBJ2-7	TRBV7-6	17	-	CASSFGCSGTISYEQYF
TRBJ2-1	TRBV18	13	-	CASSPPSGNEQFF
TRBJ1-2	TRBV29-1	12	few	CSVEDEVYGYTF
TRBJ1-5	TRBV28	17	-	CASSSPRGSGSNQPQHF
TRBJ2-7	TRBV7-2	15	-	CASSRPRTGGHEQYF
TRBJ1-5	TRBV18	15	-	CASSPGQGTVQPQHF
TRBJ2-3	TRBV9	15	-	CASTIGRLSTDTQYF
TRBJ2-7	TRBV11-2	16	-	CASGLGLGEPPYEQYF
TRBJ2-1	TRBV18	15	-	CASSPPVGGPNEQFF